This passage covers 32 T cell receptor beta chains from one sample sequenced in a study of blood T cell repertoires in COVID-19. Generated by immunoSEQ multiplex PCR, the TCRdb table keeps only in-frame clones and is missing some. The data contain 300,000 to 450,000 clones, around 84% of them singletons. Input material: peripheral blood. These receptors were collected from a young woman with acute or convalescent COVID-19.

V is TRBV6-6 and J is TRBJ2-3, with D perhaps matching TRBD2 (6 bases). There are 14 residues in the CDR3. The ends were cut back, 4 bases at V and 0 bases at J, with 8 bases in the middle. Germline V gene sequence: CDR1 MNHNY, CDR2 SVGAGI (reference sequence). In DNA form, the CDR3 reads TGTGCCAGCAGTTCGGGGACTAGCACAGATACGCAGTATTTT. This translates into CASSSGTSTDTQYF.

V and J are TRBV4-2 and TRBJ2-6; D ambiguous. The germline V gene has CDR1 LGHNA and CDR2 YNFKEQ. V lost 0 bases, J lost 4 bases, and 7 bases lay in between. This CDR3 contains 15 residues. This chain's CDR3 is CASSQDRSGANVLTF. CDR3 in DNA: TGTGCCAGCAGCCAAGATCGTTCCGGGGCCAACGTCCTGACTTTC.

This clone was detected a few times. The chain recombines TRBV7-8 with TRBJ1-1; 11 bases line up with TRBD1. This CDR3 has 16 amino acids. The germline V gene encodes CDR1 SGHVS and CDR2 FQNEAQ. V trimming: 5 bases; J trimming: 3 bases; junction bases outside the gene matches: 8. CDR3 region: CASSPGQGALDTEAFF. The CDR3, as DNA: TGTGCCAGCAGCCCCGGACAGGGGGCTTTGGACACTGAAGCTTTCTTT.

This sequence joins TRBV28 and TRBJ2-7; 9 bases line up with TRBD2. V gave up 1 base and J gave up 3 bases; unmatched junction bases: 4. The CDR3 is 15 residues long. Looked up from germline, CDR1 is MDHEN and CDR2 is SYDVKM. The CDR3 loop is CASSLLAGGGYEQYF. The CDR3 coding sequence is TGTGCCAGCAGTTTATTGGCGGGAGGGGGCTACGAGCAGTACTTC.

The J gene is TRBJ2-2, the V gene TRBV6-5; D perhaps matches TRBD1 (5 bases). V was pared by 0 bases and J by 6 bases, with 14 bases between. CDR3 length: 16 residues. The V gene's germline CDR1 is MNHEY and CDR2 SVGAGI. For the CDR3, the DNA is TGTGCCAGCAGTTACTCGATCGGGCAGGGCGCCGGGGAGCTGTTTTTT. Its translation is CASSYSIGQGAGELFF.

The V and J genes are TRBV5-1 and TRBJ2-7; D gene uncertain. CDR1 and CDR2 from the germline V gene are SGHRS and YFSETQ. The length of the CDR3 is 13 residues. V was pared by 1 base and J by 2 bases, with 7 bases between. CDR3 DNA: TGCGCCAGCAGCTTGAACGGTCCCTACGAGCAGTACTTC. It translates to CASSLNGPYEQYF.

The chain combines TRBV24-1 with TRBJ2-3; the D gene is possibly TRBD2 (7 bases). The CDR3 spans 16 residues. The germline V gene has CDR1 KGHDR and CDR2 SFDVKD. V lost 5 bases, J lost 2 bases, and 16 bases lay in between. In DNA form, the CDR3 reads TGTGCCACCAGTGCTACCGGGGGGACAACCACAGATACGCAGTATTTT. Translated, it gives CATSATGGTTTDTQYF.

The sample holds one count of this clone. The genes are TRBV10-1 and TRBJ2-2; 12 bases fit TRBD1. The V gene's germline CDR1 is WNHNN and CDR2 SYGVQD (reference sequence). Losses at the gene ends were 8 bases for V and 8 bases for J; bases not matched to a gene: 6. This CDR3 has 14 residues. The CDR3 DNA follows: TGCGCCAGCGGCCGGGACAGGGGGCGAGGGGAGCTGTTTTTT. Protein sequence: CASGRDRGRGELFF.

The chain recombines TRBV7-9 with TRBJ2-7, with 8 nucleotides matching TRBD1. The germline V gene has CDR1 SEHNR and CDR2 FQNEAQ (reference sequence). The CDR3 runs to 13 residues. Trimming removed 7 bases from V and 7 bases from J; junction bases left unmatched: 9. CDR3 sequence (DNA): TGTGCCAGCACCCTGGGACAGGCCGGGGAGCAGTACTTC. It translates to CASTLGQAGEQYF.

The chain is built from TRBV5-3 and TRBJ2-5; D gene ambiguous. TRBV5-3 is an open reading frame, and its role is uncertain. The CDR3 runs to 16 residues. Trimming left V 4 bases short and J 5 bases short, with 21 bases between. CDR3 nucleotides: TGTGCCAGAAGCCGAGTTCAGGCAGCACTTAGGGAGACCCAGTACTTC. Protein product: CARSRVQAALRETQYF.

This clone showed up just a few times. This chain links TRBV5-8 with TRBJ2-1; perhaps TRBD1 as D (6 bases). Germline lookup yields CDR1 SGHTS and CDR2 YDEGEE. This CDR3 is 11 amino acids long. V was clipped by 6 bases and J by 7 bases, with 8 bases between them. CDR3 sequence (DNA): TGTGCCAGCACCCAGGGGAATGAGCAGTTCTTC. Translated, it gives CASTQGNEQFF.

In DNA, the CDR3 is TGTGCCTGGTCAGGGGTCGGGGGGGCGGCCCCGAACACCGGGGAGCTGTTTTTT. Protein sequence: CAWSGVGGAAPNTGELFF. This chain links TRBV30 with TRBJ2-2; 8 nucleotides agree with TRBD2. The CDR3 runs to 18 residues. CDR1 and CDR2 from the germline V gene are GTSNPN and SVGIG (reference sequence). The trim removed 5 bases at V and 0 bases at J, leaving 14 bases unmatched.

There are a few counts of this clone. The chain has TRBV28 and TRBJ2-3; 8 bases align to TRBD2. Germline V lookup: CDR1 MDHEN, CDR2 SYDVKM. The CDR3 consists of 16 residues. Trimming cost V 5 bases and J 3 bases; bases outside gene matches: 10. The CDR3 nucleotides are TGTGCCAGCAGTCAATATCCGGGACTAGGGACAGATACGCAGTATTTT. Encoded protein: CASSQYPGLGTDTQYF. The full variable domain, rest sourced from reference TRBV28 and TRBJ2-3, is DVKVTQSSRYLVKRTGEKVFLECVQDMDHENMFWYRQDPGLGLRLIYFSYDVKMKEKGDIPEGYSVSREKKERFSLILESASTNQTSMYLCASSQYPGLGTDTQYFGPGTRLTVL.

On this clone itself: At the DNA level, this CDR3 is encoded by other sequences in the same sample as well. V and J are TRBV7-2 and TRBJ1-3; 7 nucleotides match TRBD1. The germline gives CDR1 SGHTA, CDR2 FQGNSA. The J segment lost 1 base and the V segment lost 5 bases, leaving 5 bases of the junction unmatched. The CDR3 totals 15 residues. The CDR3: CASSARQGSGNTIYF. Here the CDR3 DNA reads TGTGCCAGCAGCGCCAGACAGGGATCTGGAAACACCATATATTTT.

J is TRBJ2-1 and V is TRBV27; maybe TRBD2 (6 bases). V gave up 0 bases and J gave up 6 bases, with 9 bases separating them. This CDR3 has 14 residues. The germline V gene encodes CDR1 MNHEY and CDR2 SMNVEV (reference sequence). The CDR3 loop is CASSLSDYSNEQFF. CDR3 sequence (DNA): TGTGCCAGCAGTTTATCGGACTACTCCAATGAGCAGTTCTTC.

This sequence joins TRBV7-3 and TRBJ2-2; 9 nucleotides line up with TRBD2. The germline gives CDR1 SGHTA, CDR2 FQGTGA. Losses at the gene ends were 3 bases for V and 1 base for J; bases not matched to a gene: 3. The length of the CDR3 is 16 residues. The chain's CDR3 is CASSFFSGGNTGELFF. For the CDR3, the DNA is TGTGCCAGCAGCTTTTTTAGCGGGGGGAACACCGGGGAGCTGTTTTTT.

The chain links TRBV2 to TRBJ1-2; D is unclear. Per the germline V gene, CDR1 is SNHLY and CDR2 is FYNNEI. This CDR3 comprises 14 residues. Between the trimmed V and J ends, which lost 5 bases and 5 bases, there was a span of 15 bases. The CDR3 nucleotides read TGTGCCAGCAGTTACCGGGATCAGACGTATGGCTACACCTTC. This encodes CASSYRDQTYGYTF.

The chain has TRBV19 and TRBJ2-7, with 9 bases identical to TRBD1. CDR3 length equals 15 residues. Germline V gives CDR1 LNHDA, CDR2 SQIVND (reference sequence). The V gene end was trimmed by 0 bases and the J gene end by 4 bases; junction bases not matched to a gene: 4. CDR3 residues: CASSIEGQGLYEQYF. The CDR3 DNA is TGTGCCAGTAGTATAGAGGGACAGGGACTTTACGAGCAGTACTTC.

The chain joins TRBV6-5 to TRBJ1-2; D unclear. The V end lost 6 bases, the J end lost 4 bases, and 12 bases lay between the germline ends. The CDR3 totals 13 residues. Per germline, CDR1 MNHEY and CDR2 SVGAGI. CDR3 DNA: TGTGCCAGCAGGGCAGTCGGCGGCTATGGCTACACCTTC. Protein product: CASRAVGGYGYTF.

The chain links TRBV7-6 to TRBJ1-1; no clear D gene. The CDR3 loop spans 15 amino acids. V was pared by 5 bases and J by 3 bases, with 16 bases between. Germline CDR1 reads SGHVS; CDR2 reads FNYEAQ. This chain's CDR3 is CASSPHAKGDTEAFF. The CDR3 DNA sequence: TGTGCCAGCAGCCCCCATGCGAAAGGAGACACTGAAGCTTTCTTT.

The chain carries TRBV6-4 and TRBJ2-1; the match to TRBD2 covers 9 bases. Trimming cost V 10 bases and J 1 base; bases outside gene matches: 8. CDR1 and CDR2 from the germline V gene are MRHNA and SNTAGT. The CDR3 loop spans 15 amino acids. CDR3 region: CATAPLAGSYNEQFF. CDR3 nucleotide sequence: TGTGCCACCGCCCCACTAGCGGGTTCCTACAATGAGCAGTTCTTC.

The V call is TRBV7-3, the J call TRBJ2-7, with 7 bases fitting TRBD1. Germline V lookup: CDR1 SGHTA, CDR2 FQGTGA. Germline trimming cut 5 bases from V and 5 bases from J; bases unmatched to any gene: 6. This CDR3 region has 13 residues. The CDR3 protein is CASSDRQGNEQYF. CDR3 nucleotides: TGTGCCAGCAGCGACCGACAGGGAAACGAGCAGTACTTC.

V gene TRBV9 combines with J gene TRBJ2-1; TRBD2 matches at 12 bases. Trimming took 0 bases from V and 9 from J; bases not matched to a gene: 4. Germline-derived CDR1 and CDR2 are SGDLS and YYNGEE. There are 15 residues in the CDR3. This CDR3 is CASSVVLAGGGEQFF. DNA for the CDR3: TGTGCCAGCAGCGTAGTACTAGCGGGGGGAGGTGAGCAGTTCTTC.

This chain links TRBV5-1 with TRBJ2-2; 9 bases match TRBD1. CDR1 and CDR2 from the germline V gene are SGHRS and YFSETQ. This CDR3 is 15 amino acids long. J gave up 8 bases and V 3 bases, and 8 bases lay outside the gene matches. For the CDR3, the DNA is TGCGCCAGCAGCTGGACAGGGGACGTTAGGGGGGAGCTGTTTTTT. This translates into CASSWTGDVRGELFF.

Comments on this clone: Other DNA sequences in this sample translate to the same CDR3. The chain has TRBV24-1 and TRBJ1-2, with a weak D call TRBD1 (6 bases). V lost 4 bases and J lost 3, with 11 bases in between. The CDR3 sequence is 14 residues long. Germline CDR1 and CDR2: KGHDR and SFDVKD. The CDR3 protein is CATSDLDSYYGYTF. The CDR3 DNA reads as TGTGCCACCAGTGACTTGGACAGCTACTATGGCTACACCTTC.

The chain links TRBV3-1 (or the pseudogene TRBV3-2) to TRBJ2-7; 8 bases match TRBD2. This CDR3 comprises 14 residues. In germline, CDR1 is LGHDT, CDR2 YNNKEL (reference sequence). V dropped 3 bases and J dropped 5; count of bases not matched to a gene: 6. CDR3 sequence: CASSHRGGQDEQYF. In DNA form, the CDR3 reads TGTGCCAGCAGCCACCGGGGGGGCCAAGACGAGCAGTACTTC.

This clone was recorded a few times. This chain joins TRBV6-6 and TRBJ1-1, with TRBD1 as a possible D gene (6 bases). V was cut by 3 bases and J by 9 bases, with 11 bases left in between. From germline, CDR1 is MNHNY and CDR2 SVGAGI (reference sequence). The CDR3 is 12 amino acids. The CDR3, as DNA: TGTGCCAGCAGTTATCCTGGGACAAAAGCTTTCTTT. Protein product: CASSYPGTKAFF.

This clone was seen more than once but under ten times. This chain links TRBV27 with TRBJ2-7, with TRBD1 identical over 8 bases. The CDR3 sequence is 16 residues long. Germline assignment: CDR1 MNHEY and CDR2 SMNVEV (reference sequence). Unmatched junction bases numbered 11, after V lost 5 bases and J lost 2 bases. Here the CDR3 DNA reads TGTGCCAGCAGTCGGACTGTGACAGGGGCCACCTACGAGCAGTACTTC. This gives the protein CASSRTVTGATYEQYF.

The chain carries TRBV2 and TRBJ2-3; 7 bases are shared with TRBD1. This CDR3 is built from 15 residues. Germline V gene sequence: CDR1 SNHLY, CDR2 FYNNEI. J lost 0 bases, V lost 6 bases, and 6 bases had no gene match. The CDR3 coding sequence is TGTGCCAGCAGAATGACAGGGAAAAGCACAGATACGCAGTATTTT. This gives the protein CASRMTGKSTDTQYF. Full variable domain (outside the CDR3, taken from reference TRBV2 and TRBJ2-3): EPEVTQTPSHQVTQMGQEVILRCVPISNHLYFYWYRQILGQKVEFLVSFYNNEISEKSEIFDDQFSVERPDGSNFTLKIRSTKLEDSAMYFCASRMTGKSTDTQYFGPGTRLTVL.

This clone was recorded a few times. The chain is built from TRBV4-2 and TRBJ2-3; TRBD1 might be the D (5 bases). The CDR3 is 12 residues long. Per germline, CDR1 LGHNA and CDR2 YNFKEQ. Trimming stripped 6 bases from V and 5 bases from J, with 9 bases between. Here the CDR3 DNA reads TGTGCCAGCAGTCCTACAGGAGATACGCAGTATTTT. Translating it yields CASSPTGDTQYF.

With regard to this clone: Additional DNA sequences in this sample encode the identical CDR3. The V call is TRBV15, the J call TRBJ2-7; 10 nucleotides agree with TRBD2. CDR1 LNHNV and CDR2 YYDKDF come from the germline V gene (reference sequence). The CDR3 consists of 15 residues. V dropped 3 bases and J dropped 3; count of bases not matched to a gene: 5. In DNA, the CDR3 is TGTGCCACCAGCAGGGGAACTAGCGGGAACTACGAGCAGTACTTC. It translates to CATSRGTSGNYEQYF.

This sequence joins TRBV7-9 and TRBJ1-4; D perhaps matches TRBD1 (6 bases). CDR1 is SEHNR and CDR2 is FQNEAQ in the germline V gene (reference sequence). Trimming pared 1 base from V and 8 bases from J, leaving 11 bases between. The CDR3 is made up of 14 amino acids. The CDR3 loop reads CASSLGDTREKLFF. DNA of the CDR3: TGTGCCAGCAGCTTAGGGGACACGAGGGAAAAACTGTTTTTT.